This T cell receptor (beta chain) derives from a study of Graves' ophthalmopathy and Graves' hyperthyroidism. Findings of the study overall: In blood, most expanded thyroid clonotypes above 0.001 frequency were also detected.

With regard to this clonotype: The antigen remains undetermined.

The hyperthyroidism patients, aged 18 to 65, had been newly diagnosed, with under 2 months' duration. Pregnancy or lactation, uncontrolled infections and other autoimmune diseases were grounds for excluding patients. The TCR beta CDR3 regions underwent amplification from RNA transcripts. HTBI primers were used in a first-round RT-PCR, which preceded a second-round multiplex PCR. From the multiplex PCR reads, TCRdb called clonotypes with MiXCR, one entry per CDR3 protein. The sample lists around 1.1 million distinct CDR3 sequences, 35% to 40% occurring once. Germline V gene data show CDR1 as SQVTM and CDR2 as ANQGSEA. V dropped 0 bases and J dropped 5; count of bases not matched to a gene: 14. The length of the CDR3 is 17 residues.

This TCR was recovered from an adult man with Graves' hyperthyroidism. This chain joins TRBV29-1 and TRBJ2-7; 9 bases agree with TRBD1. The sample consisted of peripheral blood or thyroid tissue (not recorded which). CDR3 in amino acids: CSVEDMTGGYGANEQYF. CDR3 bases: TGCAGCGTTGAAGATATGACAGGGGGGTATGGGGCCAACGAGCAGTACTTC.